This TCR beta chain came from a study of cytomegalovirus exposure and HLA in healthy donors. About the study: Drawn from HLA-typed donors, roughly 87 million unique TCRs were held in an early data release.

Participants comprised healthy donors of bone marrow. 13 Jbeta primers and 60 Vbeta primers were used for the PCR. Profiling relied on immunoSEQ multiplex PCR, and the TCRdb table lists in-frame clones only, not all of them. This table has fewer than 100,000 clones, 78% appearing once. Study conclusions and caveats: A few chains linked to CMV were shown in vitro to be specific for CMV antigens.

Concerning this clone itself: The antigen remains undetermined.

The CDR3 has 17 amino acids. With 4 bases removed from V and 6 bases from J, the gap between germline ends came to 21 bases. Looked up from germline, CDR1 is SEHNR and CDR2 is FQNEAQ (reference sequence). The origin of this receptor is a woman aged 60 to 75 in good health and CMV-seronegative. Input material: PBMCs. The chain couples TRBV7-9 to TRBJ1-4, with a weak D call TRBD1 (6 bases). In nucleotides, the CDR3 is TGTGCCAGCAGCTCGGACCAGACAGGAGGTATGGATGAAAAACTGTTTTTT. As protein: CASSSDQTGGMDEKLFF.